These 22 T cell receptor beta chains came from one sample sequenced in a study of cytomegalovirus exposure and HLA in healthy donors. Amplification used 60 Vbeta primers and 13 Jbeta primers. Assay: immunoSEQ multiplex PCR; the TCRdb copy retains only in-frame clones and omits some. The sample lists roughly 140,000 clones; approximately 79% were seen once. Sequencing was performed on PBMCs. These receptors came from a woman between 50 and 59 years old in good health and CMV-seropositive.

This chain's CDR3 is CATSRLLMTGSNNEQFF. For the CDR3, the DNA is TGTGCCACCAGCCGCCTTTTAATGACAGGGTCGAACAATGAGCAGTTCTTC. J is TRBJ2-1 and V is TRBV15; TRBD1 matches at 7 bases. Looked up from germline, CDR1 is LNHNV and CDR2 is YYDKDF (reference sequence). Trimming at V came to 5 bases and at J to 5 bases, leaving 15 bases not matched to a gene. The length of the CDR3 is 17 residues. Complete variable domain (other parts from reference TRBV15 and TRBJ2-1): DAMVIQNPRYQVTQFGKPVTLSCSQTLNHNVMYWYQQKSSQAPKLLFHYYDKDFNNEADTPDNFQSRRPNTSFCFLDIRSPGLGDTAMYLCATSRLLMTGSNNEQFFGPGTRLTVL.

The genes are TRBV7-9 and TRBJ2-7; perhaps TRBD2 as D (7 bases). Germline loops: CDR1 SEHNR, CDR2 FQNEAQ (reference sequence). The CDR3 consists of 14 residues. V was trimmed by 5 bases and J by 5 bases, leaving 16 bases between them. Here the CDR3 reads CASSPTGGLDEQYF. The CDR3 region has the DNA TGTGCCAGCAGCCCTACGGGGGGCCTAGACGAGCAGTACTTC.

V gene TRBV5-1 combines with J gene TRBJ2-2; perhaps TRBD2 as D (5 bases). V was pared by 0 bases and J by 0 bases, with 6 bases between. This CDR3 spans 15 amino acids. Looked up from germline, CDR1 is SGHRS and CDR2 is YFSETQ. This chain's CDR3 is CASSLGAANTGELFF. The CDR3 bases are TGCGCCAGCAGCTTGGGAGCGGCGAACACCGGGGAGCTGTTTTTT.

This clone was recorded a few times. The CDR3 spells CASSVREGEKLFF. The CDR3 coding sequence is TGTGCCAGCAGTGTCAGGGAGGGAGAAAAACTGTTTTTT. This chain connects TRBV6-6 to TRBJ1-4; D is possibly TRBD1 (5 bases). Per germline, CDR1 MNHNY and CDR2 SVGAGI (reference sequence). Trimming pared 5 bases from V and 8 bases from J, leaving 12 bases between. This CDR3 is 13 amino acids long.

The chain joins TRBV2 to TRBJ1-2; 9 bases match TRBD1. J lost 7 bases, V lost 6 bases, and 9 bases had no gene match. This CDR3 region has 14 residues. The germline CDR1 and CDR2 sequences are SNHLY and FYNNEI. For the CDR3, the DNA is TGTGCCAGCAGCGAGGGGGACAGGGAGGGTGGCTACACCTTC. Encoded protein: CASSEGDREGGYTF.

The genes are TRBV6-1 and TRBJ2-7; 10 bases match TRBD1. The V gene's germline CDR1 is MNHNS and CDR2 SASEGT. After removal of 10 bases from V and 4 bases from J, the junction contained 7 bases not matched to a gene. CDR3 length: 13 residues. The CDR3 region is CATPGTGVYEQYF. CDR3 DNA sequence: TGTGCCACTCCCGGGACAGGGGTGTACGAGCAGTACTTC.

The chain couples TRBV6-1 to TRBJ1-3, with D tentatively TRBD1 (6 bases). Germline values: CDR1 MNHNS, CDR2 SASEGT. Trimming stripped 4 bases from V and 2 bases from J, with 12 bases between. The CDR3 runs to 15 residues. CDR3 region: CASSVTDRPGNTIYF. The CDR3 DNA reads TGTGCCAGCAGTGTAACCGACAGGCCTGGAAACACCATATATTTT.

The chain is built from TRBV30 and TRBJ2-2; tentative D call: TRBD2 (6 bases). CDR1 GTSNPN and CDR2 SVGIG come from the germline V gene (reference sequence). The V gene lost 2 bases and the J gene lost 7 bases, with 8 bases spanning the gap. The length of the CDR3 is 12 residues. The CDR3 coding sequence is TGTGCCTGGAGTTCGACTAGCGGGGAGCTGTTTTTT. Translated, it gives CAWSSTSGELFF.

The chain combines TRBV6-4 with TRBJ1-2; D ambiguous. The CDR3 runs to 16 residues. The V end lost 2 bases, the J end lost 0 bases, and 13 bases lay between the germline ends. CDR1 is MRHNA, CDR2 SNTAGT, per germline. The CDR3 sequence is CASSDVQVEANYGYTF. The DNA of the CDR3 is TGTGCCAGCAGTGACGTCCAGGTGGAAGCTAACTATGGCTACACCTTC.

This clone came up once. The genes are TRBV5-6 and TRBJ2-1; TRBD2 is a possible D gene (7 bases). The CDR3 has 16 residues. V was cut by 2 bases and J by 4 bases, with 16 bases left in between. Per germline, CDR1 SGHDT and CDR2 YYEEEE. The CDR3 DNA is TGTGCCAGCAGCTTTTATCACGGGGGGCCTTACAATGAGCAGTTCTTC. It specifies CASSFYHGGPYNEQFF.

The chain has TRBV5-1 and TRBJ1-4, with D perhaps TRBD1 (5 bases). The V gene lost 3 bases and the J gene lost 5 bases, with 11 bases spanning the gap. The CDR3 is made up of 14 amino acids. Germline CDR1 reads SGHRS; CDR2 reads YFSETQ. The CDR3 region is CASSSAGPNEKLFF. CDR3 in DNA: TGCGCCAGCAGCTCGGCAGGGCCCAATGAAAAACTGTTTTTT.

On this clone itself: The junction does not match germline at one end; this may be a read error. This chain joins TRBV7-9 and TRBJ2-7; 8 bases line up with TRBD2. This CDR3 has 15 residues. CDR1 is SEHNR, CDR2 FQNEAQ, per germline (reference sequence). In nucleotides, the CDR3 is TGTTCCAGCAGCCGCGCCGGGACTAGTCGCTACGAGCAGTACTTC. Translated: CSSSRAGTSRYEQYF.

This sequence joins TRBV30 and TRBJ1-5, with 9 bases identical to TRBD1. Trimming cost V 2 bases and J 0 bases; bases outside gene matches: 2. Germline V gives CDR1 GTSNPN, CDR2 SVGIG (reference sequence). This CDR3 spans 15 amino acids. For the CDR3, the DNA is TGTGCCTGGAGTAGGACAGGGGATAGCAATCAGCCCCAGCATTTT. Its translation is CAWSRTGDSNQPQHF.

This clone has more than one count but fewer than ten. The chain couples TRBV11-2 to TRBJ2-5, with D maybe TRBD2 (6 bases). Germline CDR1 SGHAT, CDR2 FQNNGV. This CDR3 has 12 residues. V lost 3 bases, J lost 5 bases, and 7 bases lay in between. As DNA, the CDR3 is TGTGCCAGCAGCTTTGCGGGGGAGACCCAGTACTTC. This sequence encodes CASSFAGETQYF.

In this sample, this clone turned up once. The V gene is TRBV30, the J gene TRBJ1-4, with D possibly being TRBD1 (6 bases). Trimming removed 0 bases at V and 5 bases at J, with 10 bases between. Per germline, CDR1 GTSNPN and CDR2 SVGIG (reference sequence). This CDR3 contains 14 residues. The DNA for the CDR3 is TGTGCCTGGAGTGTCAAACAGGGAAATGAAAAACTGTTTTTT. The encoded protein is CAWSVKQGNEKLFF. The full variable domain, in which reference TRBV30 and TRBJ1-4 provide the parts outside the CDR3, is SQTIHQWPATLVQPVGSPLSLECTVEGTSNPNLYWYRQAAGRGLQLLFYSVGIGQISSEVPQNLSASRPQDRQFILSSKKLLLSDSGFYLCAWSVKQGNEKLFFGSGTQLSVL.

The gene calls are TRBV15 and TRBJ2-7; 15 bases line up with TRBD2. Germline assignment: CDR1 LNHNV and CDR2 YYDKDF (reference sequence). The V segment lost 5 bases and the J segment 3 bases; nucleotides outside the gene matches: 14. The CDR3 contains 19 residues. In DNA, the CDR3 is TGTGCCACCAGCCCACCGGGACTAGCGGGGGGCTTTTCAAGCTACGAGCAGTACTTC. Amino acid sequence: CATSPPGLAGGFSSYEQYF.

The rearrangement joins TRBV7-7 to TRBJ2-7; D might be TRBD2 (6 bases). V was pared by 5 bases and J by 2 bases, with 10 bases between. The length of the CDR3 is 13 residues. Germline values: CDR1 SSHAT, CDR2 FNYEAQ (reference sequence). The CDR3 loop is CASSRGTPYEQYF. DNA for the CDR3: TGTGCCAGCAGCCGCGGGACGCCCTACGAGCAGTACTTC.

This clone showed up just once. The V gene is TRBV2, the J gene TRBJ2-6; TRBD1 might be the D (5 bases). Per germline, CDR1 SNHLY and CDR2 FYNNEI. The V end was cut by 6 bases, the J end by 0 bases, with 6 bases between. This CDR3 has 14 amino acids. The CDR3 loop is CASRQDSGANVLTF. Written as DNA, the CDR3 is TGTGCCAGCAGACAGGACTCTGGGGCCAACGTCCTGACTTTC. The variable domain in full, completed from reference TRBV2 and TRBJ2-6, reads EPEVTQTPSHQVTQMGQEVILRCVPISNHLYFYWYRQILGQKVEFLVSFYNNEISEKSEIFDDQFSVERPDGSNFTLKIRSTKLEDSAMYFCASRQDSGANVLTFGAGSRLTVL.

The genes are TRBV21-1 and TRBJ2-7; no DNA check was done on the table's D call, TRBD1. TRBV21-1 is reported as a pseudogene. This CDR3 is built from 12 residues. The CDR3 protein is CASRRQDYEQYF. The DNA for the CDR3 is TGTGCCAGCAGGAGACAGGACTACGAGCAGTACTTC.

For this clone: The junction differs from germline at one of its ends, possibly a read error. In DNA, the CDR3 is TGCGCGGGCCAGGCCATCTCTGGAAACACCATATATTTT. Amino acid sequence: CAGQAISGNTIYF. J is TRBJ1-3 and V is TRBV30, with unresolved D. Germline CDR1 reads GTSNPN; CDR2 reads SVGIG (reference sequence). The CDR3 spans 13 residues.

The chain's CDR3 is CASSQGPDLEAFF. The CDR3 coding sequence is TGTGCCAGCTCACAGGGGCCAGACCTTGAAGCTTTCTTT. This chain uses TRBV18 with TRBJ1-1; perhaps TRBD1 as D (5 bases). V shed 4 bases and J shed 7 bases, with 13 bases lying between them. The germline V gene encodes CDR1 KGHSH and CDR2 LQKENI. This CDR3 has 13 residues. Full variable domain (missing parts from reference TRBV18 and TRBJ1-1): NAGVMQNPRHLVRRRGQEARLRCSPMKGHSHVYWYRQLPEEGLKFMVYLQKENIIDESGMPKERFSAEFPKEGPSILRIQQVVRGDSAAYFCASSQGPDLEAFFGQGTRLTVV.

This CDR3 is CASSYLSQTLTGELFF. The CDR3 nucleotides read TGTGCCAGCAGTTACCTTTCTCAGACTCTCACCGGGGAGCTGTTTTTT. The chain has TRBV6-5 and TRBJ2-2; D remains ambiguous. Germline-derived CDR1 and CDR2 are MNHEY and SVGAGI. This CDR3 has 16 residues. Trimming pared 2 bases from V and 4 bases from J, leaving 14 bases between.